This is a list of T cell receptor beta chains from one sample in a study of identical twins. TCRdb re-analysed the 5' RACE reads in MiXCR, keeping a single row per CDR3 protein. Of a few hundred thousand distinct CDR3 sequences listed, around 9.6% are singletons. This same sample was also part of a study on yellow fever vaccine responses in identical twins.

Source material: PBMCs. The receptors come from a woman younger than 35 in good health. The CDR3 runs from the conserved cysteine through the conserved F or W.

CDR3aa: CATSRGRTGGRYEQYF
len: 16
j_gene: TRBJ2-7
v_gene: TRBV15

CDR3aa: CASSPRGRGYYEQYF
len: 15
j_gene: TRBJ2-7
v_gene: TRBV7-2

CDR3aa: CASSAWRIGFTSYEQYF
len: 17
j_gene: TRBJ2-7
v_gene: TRBV7-2

CDR3aa: CASRTGTSGTEQFF
len: 14
j_gene: TRBJ2-1
v_gene: TRBV6-2/TRBV6-3

CDR3aa: CASSPPTAPYEQYF
len: 14
j_gene: TRBJ2-7
v_gene: TRBV18

CDR3aa: CASSTPVGADYGYTF
len: 15
j_gene: TRBJ1-2
v_gene: TRBV7-9

CDR3aa: CASSILTGTYEQYF
len: 14
j_gene: TRBJ2-7
v_gene: TRBV11-2

CDR3aa: CASSYGPNEQFF
len: 12
j_gene: TRBJ2-1
v_gene: TRBV6-2/TRBV6-3

CDR3aa: CSVVLAGLTDTQYF
len: 14
j_gene: TRBJ2-3
v_gene: TRBV29-1

CDR3aa: CAGIYRGRDTGELFF
len: 15
j_gene: TRBJ2-2
v_gene: TRBV11-3

CDR3aa: CASSLPLDPGNNEQFF
len: 16
j_gene: TRBJ2-1
v_gene: TRBV7-2

CDR3aa: CSGTGLDQETQYF
len: 13
j_gene: TRBJ2-5
v_gene: TRBV29-1

CDR3aa: CASQGYSGANVLTF
len: 14
j_gene: TRBJ2-6
v_gene: TRBV27

CDR3aa: CASSLRDSEETQYF
len: 14
j_gene: TRBJ2-5
v_gene: TRBV7-9

CDR3aa: CASSGVRGQETQYF
len: 14
j_gene: TRBJ2-5
v_gene: TRBV2

CDR3aa: CASSLSVTRDTQYF
len: 14
j_gene: TRBJ2-3
v_gene: TRBV7-8

CDR3aa: CASSTDYPGRTDTQYF
len: 16
j_gene: TRBJ2-3
v_gene: TRBV7-2

CDR3aa: CSAKGAGGTDTQYF
len: 14
j_gene: TRBJ2-3
v_gene: TRBV20-1

CDR3aa: CASCLHLGLAGGLNEQFF
len: 18
j_gene: TRBJ2-1
v_gene: TRBV3-1

CDR3aa: CSARKTSGGFPNEQFF
len: 16
j_gene: TRBJ2-1
v_gene: TRBV20-1

CDR3aa: CATTTSGGRDLFF
len: 13
j_gene: TRBJ2-1
v_gene: TRBV6-1

CDR3aa: CASSVGGQGYEQYF
len: 14
j_gene: TRBJ2-7
v_gene: TRBV9

CDR3aa: CASATAANTGELFF
len: 14
j_gene: TRBJ2-2
v_gene: TRBV27

CDR3aa: CASSGQGTGELFF
len: 13
j_gene: TRBJ2-2
v_gene: TRBV25-1

CDR3aa: CSAFSSGRTPWAKNIQYF
len: 18
j_gene: TRBJ2-4
v_gene: TRBV20-1

CDR3aa: CASSRFTYEQYF
len: 12
j_gene: TRBJ2-7
v_gene: TRBV11-2

CDR3aa: CASSLATGFGTEAFF
len: 15
j_gene: TRBJ1-1
v_gene: TRBV5-1

CDR3aa: CASSSGIDYGYTF
len: 13
j_gene: TRBJ1-2
v_gene: TRBV12-3/TRBV12-4

CDR3aa: CASSPIGLAGTQYF
len: 14
j_gene: TRBJ2-5
v_gene: TRBV4-2